This T cell receptor (beta chain) was identified in a study of PD-1 blockade in classical Hodgkin lymphoma. Each patient's relapse followed autologous stem cell transplantation, and brentuximab vedotin exposure varied. This clone was observed a single time. There are 15 residues in the CDR3. The V gene's germline CDR1 is SGHRS and CDR2 YFSETQ. Trimming stripped 2 bases from V and 8 bases from J, with 19 bases between. Measured with immunoSEQ multiplex PCR; TCRdb has only the in-frame clones, and not every one. The table has approximately 100,000 clones, around 89% seen once. The sample here was peripheral blood mononuclear cells (PBMCs), taken before the second cycle of nivolumab. The chain has TRBV5-1 and TRBJ1-2, with D maybe TRBD1 (6 bases). The TCR was taken from a human donor with classical Hodgkin lymphoma. In nucleotides, the CDR3 is TGCGCCAGCAGCTTCGGGAGGGGGACTCCCCCAGGCTACACCTTC. Protein: CASSFGRGTPPGYTF.